This TCR beta chain was captured in a study of blood T cells in healthy people across ages. V lost 2 bases, J lost 0 bases, and 3 bases stayed unmatched. The CDR3 spans 16 residues. The use of a sample-barcoded 5' primer and a J-beta primer mix characterized a second PCR of about 6 to 12 cycles. Carrying 12 random nucleotides, a template-switch adaptor labeled each individual cDNA molecule. Each CDR3 protein gets one entry after TCRdb re-called the 5' RACE reads with MiXCR. Here the sample spans more than 1,400,000 distinct CDR3 sequences, about 40% being singletons. The rearrangement links TRBV12-3 or TRBV12-4 to TRBJ1-5; TRBD1 matches at 8 bases. The sequence was obtained from a woman aged 18-35 years in good health. The material sequenced was blood. The DNA of the CDR3 is TGTGCCAGCAGTTTACGCGGGACAGGTAGCAATCAGCCCCAGCATTTT. Translated, it gives CASSLRGTGSNQPQHF.